Following are 19 T cell receptor beta chains from one sample sequenced in a study of T cell changes during pregnancy in multiple sclerosis. Sequenced by immunoSEQ multiplex PCR; TCRdb stores in-frame clones only, minus some. The repertoire includes 40,000 or so clones, 94% of them detected once, and roughly 8.7% sits in the top ten. The sequencing here drew on CD8+ T cells from peripheral blood mononuclear cells, taken in the third trimester of pregnancy. The receptors derive from a female donor with multiple sclerosis, enrolled in a pregnancy study.

J is TRBJ2-7 and V is TRBV27; 11 bases are a match to TRBD2. V shed 3 bases, J shed 2 bases, and the junction held 3 bases outside the gene matches. The germline V gene encodes CDR1 MNHEY and CDR2 SMNVEV (reference sequence). The CDR3 consists of 15 residues. CDR3 DNA sequence: TGTGCCAGCAGTTTGACTAGCGGGATTCCCTACGAGCAGTACTTC. It yields the protein CASSLTSGIPYEQYF.

This clone appeared once. The V and J genes are TRBV14 and TRBJ2-1; maybe TRBD1 (5 bases). The CDR3 extends over 18 amino acids. Germline V gene lookup returns CDR1 SGHDN and CDR2 FVKESK. V dropped 0 bases and J dropped 7 bases, with 22 bases sitting between them. The CDR3 nucleotides read TGTGCCAGCAGCCAAGATCACTATGGGGCCGCCATACTGAATGAGCAGTTCTTC. Its translation is CASSQDHYGAAILNEQFF.

J is TRBJ1-1 and V is TRBV29-1, with D possibly matching TRBD1 (5 bases). The ends were cut back, 0 bases at V and 0 bases at J, with 8 bases in the middle. Germline lookup yields CDR1 SQVTM and CDR2 ANQGSEA. The CDR3 is 14 amino acids. CDR3 amino acids: CSVEDRQMNTEAFF. The CDR3 nucleotides are TGCAGCGTTGAAGATAGACAGATGAACACTGAAGCTTTCTTT. Based on the CDR3 plus reference TRBV29-1 and TRBJ1-1, the full variable domain is SAVISQKPSRDICQRGTSLTIQCQVDSQVTMMFWYRQQPGQSLTLIATANQGSEATYESGFVIDKFPISRPNLTFSTLTVSNMSPEDSSIYLCSVEDRQMNTEAFFGQGTRLTVV.

The genes are TRBV19 and TRBJ2-7; 8 nucleotides agree with TRBD1. Trimming at V came to 3 bases and at J to 5 bases, leaving 6 bases not matched to a gene. CDR3 length: 14 amino acids. CDR1 is LNHDA and CDR2 is SQIVND in the germline V gene (reference sequence). CDR3 protein: CASSILDRGDEQYF. The CDR3 nucleotides read TGTGCCAGTAGTATCCTAGACAGGGGTGACGAGCAGTACTTC.

The chain couples TRBV6-5 to TRBJ2-5; D possibly corresponds to TRBD1 (5 bases). The CDR3 sequence is 13 residues long. V lost 6 bases, J lost 2 bases, and 10 bases lay in between. The germline V gene has CDR1 MNHEY and CDR2 SVGAGI. CDR3 residues: CASREDRQETQYF. The CDR3 DNA is TGTGCCAGCAGGGAAGACAGACAAGAGACCCAGTACTTC.

The chain combines TRBV28 with TRBJ1-3; the D gene is possibly TRBD1 (5 bases). Germline V gives CDR1 MDHEN, CDR2 SYDVKM. Between the trimmed V and J ends, which lost 3 bases and 0 bases, there was a span of 12 bases. The CDR3 totals 16 residues. CDR3 sequence: CASSLYRGSSGNTIYF. For the CDR3, the DNA is TGTGCCAGCAGTTTGTACCGGGGGAGCTCTGGAAACACCATATATTTT.

This chain uses TRBV28 with TRBJ2-1; 9 nucleotides line up with TRBD2. The V gene's germline CDR1 is MDHEN and CDR2 SYDVKM. Trimming removed 3 bases from V and 0 bases from J; junction bases left unmatched: 6. The CDR3 runs to 17 residues. The chain's CDR3 is CASSLDLAGNSYNEQFF. The CDR3 nucleotides read TGTGCCAGCAGTTTGGACCTAGCGGGAAACTCCTACAATGAGCAGTTCTTC.

The CDR3 protein is CATSRLAGVGSYNEQFF. The DNA of the CDR3 is TGTGCCACCAGCAGACTAGCGGGGGTCGGTTCCTACAATGAGCAGTTCTTC. This chain connects TRBV15 to TRBJ2-1; 10 bases are shared with TRBD2. Germline V gene sequence: CDR1 LNHNV, CDR2 YYDKDF (reference sequence). The junction had 5 bases not matched to a gene; V was cut back by 2 bases and J by 1 base. The CDR3 has 17 residues.

V usage is TRBV5-4 and J usage is TRBJ1-1; perhaps TRBD1 as D (5 bases). The CDR3 spans 17 residues. V was clipped by 3 bases and J by 0 bases, with 18 bases between them. From germline, CDR1 is SGHNT and CDR2 YYREEE (reference sequence). The CDR3: CASSSGGSGIMNTEAFF. The CDR3 DNA is TGTGCCAGCAGCTCGGGGGGTTCAGGGATCATGAACACTGAAGCTTTCTTT. Supplemented by reference TRBV5-4 and TRBJ1-1, the full variable domain reads ETGVTQSPTHLIKTRGQQVTLRCSSQSGHNTVSWYQQALGQGPQFIFQYYREEENGRGNFPPRFSGLQFPNYSSELNVNALELDDSALYLCASSSGGSGIMNTEAFFGQGTRLTVV.

The chain joins TRBV30 to TRBJ1-3, with 7 nucleotides matching TRBD1. Germline trimming cut 2 bases from V and 4 bases from J; bases unmatched to any gene: 5. The CDR3 spans 14 residues. Germline-derived CDR1 and CDR2 are GTSNPN and SVGIG (reference sequence). This CDR3 reads CAWSLTGLGNTIYF. DNA of the CDR3: TGTGCCTGGAGTTTGACAGGGTTGGGAAACACCATATATTTT.

The rearrangement joins TRBV23-1 to TRBJ1-1; 7 bases are a match to TRBD1. TRBV23-1 is flagged as an ORF with uncertain function. The CDR3 runs 14 residues. V dropped 8 bases and J dropped 0; count of bases not matched to a gene: 6. CDR3 in amino acids: CASGIQGMNTEAFF. CDR3 DNA sequence: TGCGCCAGCGGCATACAGGGGATGAACACTGAAGCTTTCTTT.

The rearrangement links TRBV27 to TRBJ1-5, with 10 bases lining up with TRBD1. The V segment lost 6 bases and the J segment 1 base; nucleotides outside the gene matches: 9. The CDR3 sequence is 17 residues long. Germline values: CDR1 MNHEY, CDR2 SMNVEV (reference sequence). The CDR3 DNA reads TGTGCCAGCAGCCCTCTAACGACAGGGGGCAGCAATCAGCCCCAGCATTTT. It is translated as CASSPLTTGGSNQPQHF.

The rearrangement links TRBV11-2 to TRBJ2-1, with TRBD2 identical over 13 bases. This CDR3 is 15 amino acids long. V lost 5 bases, J lost 15 bases, and 13 bases stayed unmatched. Per the germline V gene, CDR1 is SGHAT and CDR2 is FQNNGV. The CDR3 bases are TGTGCCAGCAGCCCTGGGACTAGCGGGATGGGGAGCCGGTTCTTC. Its translation: CASSPGTSGMGSRFF.

V is TRBV4-2 and J is TRBJ2-7; TRBD2 matches at 11 bases. CDR1 is LGHNA and CDR2 is YNFKEQ in the germline V gene. With 4 bases clipped from V and 3 bases from J, the junction kept 2 bases outside the gene matches. This CDR3 contains 14 residues. The CDR3 coding sequence is TGTGCCAGCAGCCCGGGGACTAGCGGCTACGAGCAGTACTTC. Protein product: CASSPGTSGYEQYF.

The chain combines TRBV28 with TRBJ2-3; D gene uncertain. The CDR3 runs 14 residues. Germline V gives CDR1 MDHEN, CDR2 SYDVKM. Trimming shortened V by 5 bases and J by 3 bases, and 12 bases separated the two germline ends. DNA of the CDR3: TGTGCCAGCAGTATCCTCGACGGGACAGATACGCAGTATTTT. Its protein product is CASSILDGTDTQYF.

The chain carries TRBV6-5 and TRBJ2-2; 7 positions match TRBD2. Per the germline V gene, CDR1 is MNHEY and CDR2 is SVGAGI. The CDR3 sequence is 16 residues long. V lost 4 bases to trimming and J lost 1 base; unmatched junction nucleotides: 6. The CDR3 DNA reads TGTGCCAGCAGTTCGTATGGGACTAAGAACACCGGGGAGCTGTTTTTT. Encoded protein: CASSSYGTKNTGELFF.

The rearrangement uses TRBV19 and TRBJ1-5, with a weak D call TRBD1 (5 bases). The V gene's germline CDR1 is LNHDA and CDR2 SQIVND (reference sequence). Trimming left V 1 base short and J 3 bases short, with 10 bases between. The CDR3 sequence is 15 residues long. The CDR3 DNA follows: TGTGCCAGTAGTATAGCAGGGAATGACAATCAGCCCCAGCATTTT. Residues: CASSIAGNDNQPQHF.

The chain couples TRBV4-2 to TRBJ2-1; D perhaps matches TRBD1 (6 bases). Germline CDR1 reads LGHNA; CDR2 reads YNFKEQ. V lost 0 bases, J lost 0 bases, and 15 bases lay in between. CDR3 length: 18 residues. CDR3 region: CASSQDGGRTSSYNEQFF. CDR3 sequence (DNA): TGTGCCAGCAGCCAAGATGGGGGCAGAACGAGCTCCTACAATGAGCAGTTCTTC.

The CDR3 here is CASSIGSRGQTGYTF. CDR3 nucleotides: TGTGCCAGTAGTATAGGTTCACGTGGACAGACCGGCTACACCTTC. The gene calls are TRBV19 and TRBJ1-2, with D perhaps matching TRBD1 (6 bases). The CDR3 sequence is 15 residues long. Germline V CDR1 and CDR2: LNHDA, SQIVND (reference sequence). The ends were cut back, 1 base at V and 8 bases at J, with 17 bases in the middle.